This T cell receptor (beta chain) comes out of a study of identical twins. TCRdb itself ran the 5' RACE reads through MiXCR, one entry per CDR3 protein. This sample has roughly 1.6 million distinct CDR3 sequences, with under 35% found just once. V lost 2 bases, J lost 6 bases, and 13 bases lay in between. The CDR3 consists of 14 residues. CDR1 is SGHTA and CDR2 is FQGNSA in the germline V gene. This clonotype was picked up a small number of times. Sequencing input: cord blood. The chain carries TRBV7-2 and TRBJ1-2; possible D gene TRBD1, 5 bases. The receptor's source is a newborn girl in good health. The CDR3 loop is CASSLIGGTDGYTF. CDR3 DNA sequence: TGTGCCAGCAGCTTAATCGGGGGGACCGATGGCTACACCTTC.